The 25 T cell receptor beta chains in this list originate from one sample, sequenced in a study of blood T cell repertoires in COVID-19. The method was immunoSEQ multiplex PCR; TCRdb's version includes in-frame clones alone and lacks a portion of them. The sample lists tens of thousands of clones, around 74% occurring once. The sample comprised peripheral blood. The receptor source for this set is a woman of 80 years or more with acute or convalescent COVID-19.

V and J are TRBV12-3 or TRBV12-4 and TRBJ2-1, with a weak D call TRBD2 (6 bases). The CDR3 runs 11 residues. Deletions cut 5 bases from V and 9 bases from J, with 8 bases between. The CDR3: CASSRRGEQFF. In DNA form, the CDR3 reads TGTGCCAGCAGTAGGCGGGGTGAGCAGTTCTTC.

The rearrangement uses TRBV12-3 or TRBV12-4 and TRBJ2-5; 7 bases map to TRBD1. Germline trimming cut 4 bases from V and 5 bases from J; bases unmatched to any gene: 4. CDR3 length: 13 residues. The CDR3, as DNA: TGTGCCAGCAGTTCACAGGGGATGGAGACCCAGTACTTC. This sequence encodes CASSSQGMETQYF.

This clone was counted a few times. The chain joins TRBV18 to TRBJ1-1; 10 positions agree with TRBD1. The germline CDR1 and CDR2 sequences are KGHSH and LQKENI. The CDR3 loop spans 15 amino acids. V lost 3 bases, J lost 2 bases, and 3 bases stayed unmatched. The CDR3 DNA reads as TGTGCCAGCTCACCCCGGGACAGGGGAAACACTGAAGCTTTCTTT. This codes for CASSPRDRGNTEAFF. The full variable domain, in which reference TRBV18 and TRBJ1-1 provide the parts outside the CDR3, is NAGVMQNPRHLVRRRGQEARLRCSPMKGHSHVYWYRQLPEEGLKFMVYLQKENIIDESGMPKERFSAEFPKEGPSILRIQQVVRGDSAAYFCASSPRDRGNTEAFFGQGTRLTVV.

The gene calls are TRBV15 and TRBJ2-2; 7 nucleotides agree with TRBD1. Losses at the gene ends were 2 bases for V and 1 base for J; bases not matched to a gene: 1. CDR1 is LNHNV, CDR2 YYDKDF, per germline (reference sequence). This CDR3 has 15 residues. The CDR3 protein is CATSRPGGNTGELFF. CDR3 bases: TGTGCCACCAGCAGACCAGGGGGGAACACCGGGGAGCTGTTTTTT.

The chain is built from TRBV7-2 and TRBJ2-7; tentative D call: TRBD1 (5 bases). This CDR3 has 15 residues. CDR1 and CDR2 from the germline V gene are SGHTA and FQGNSA. Trimming cost V 3 bases and J 6 bases, with 18 bases left between them. Here the CDR3 reads CASSFVGASEIEQYF. Here the CDR3 DNA reads TGTGCCAGCAGCTTTGTTGGGGCCTCTGAGATCGAGCAGTACTTC.

Worth noting for this clone: Its ends do not fully match the called genes, so a read error is possible. The V gene is TRBV10-3, the J gene TRBJ2-2; 8 bases map to TRBD1. The germline gives CDR1 ENHRY, CDR2 SYGVKD. The CDR3 loop spans 13 amino acids. CDR3 loop: CALRGLRTGELFF. The CDR3 region has the DNA TGTGCCCTCAGGGGGCTGCGCACCGGGGAGCTGTTTTTT.

This clone occurred a few times. J is TRBJ2-7 and V is TRBV5-4; weak D call: TRBD1 (7 bases). The length of the CDR3 is 13 residues. V was shortened by 4 bases and J by 2 bases, with 10 bases between the two germline ends. Germline-derived CDR1 and CDR2 are SGHNT and YYREEE (reference sequence). The DNA of the CDR3 is TGTGCCAGCAGCCGCGGGACAGCCTACGAGCAGTACTTC. Translating gives CASSRGTAYEQYF.

The chain combines TRBV5-1 with TRBJ1-1; D perhaps matches TRBD1 (6 bases). CDR1 and CDR2 (germline): SGHRS, YFSETQ. CDR3 length: 14 amino acids. V lost 4 bases and J 8 bases, leaving 18 bases between the germline ends. CDR3 sequence (DNA): TGCGCCAGCAGCCCAGCCAACAGGGCCGAGGAAGCTTTCTTT. Translated: CASSPANRAEEAFF.

The rearrangement joins TRBV9 to TRBJ2-3, with D possibly being TRBD1 (6 bases). V lost 0 bases and J lost 9, with 14 bases in between. CDR1 SGDLS and CDR2 YYNGEE come from the germline V gene. This CDR3 has 14 amino acids. CDR3 residues: CASSVEMGAQTQYF. CDR3 sequence (DNA): TGTGCCAGCAGCGTAGAGATGGGGGCTCAGACGCAGTATTTT.

The rearrangement links TRBV30 to TRBJ1-2, with D possibly matching TRBD1 (6 bases). The CDR3 loop spans 15 amino acids. Germline V CDR1 and CDR2: GTSNPN, SVGIG (reference sequence). V lost 6 bases and J 7 bases, leaving 24 bases between the germline ends. The CDR3 region has the DNA TGTGCCTGCATCCGGGACATAGGCCACAGTGGTGGCTACACCTTC. It yields the protein CACIRDIGHSGGYTF.

The rearrangement uses TRBV28 and TRBJ2-7; 9 nucleotides match TRBD1. The germline CDR1 and CDR2 sequences are MDHEN and SYDVKM. Unmatched junction bases numbered 9, after V lost 2 bases and J lost 4 bases. The CDR3 totals 16 residues. The CDR3 bases are TGTGCCAGCAGTTTAATTTGGGGGACAGGGCGTTACGAGCAGTACTTC. Translated, it gives CASSLIWGTGRYEQYF. Complete variable domain (other parts from reference TRBV28 and TRBJ2-7): DVKVTQSSRYLVKRTGEKVFLECVQDMDHENMFWYRQDPGLGLRLIYFSYDVKMKEKGDIPEGYSVSREKKERFSLILESASTNQTSMYLCASSLIWGTGRYEQYFGPGTRLTVT.

The chain joins TRBV29-1 to TRBJ2-5; 9 nucleotides line up with TRBD1. CDR3 size: 14 residues. The germline CDR1 and CDR2 sequences are SQVTM and ANQGSEA. Losses at the gene ends were 4 bases for V and 4 bases for J; bases not matched to a gene: 7. This chain's CDR3 is CSVAPTGGSETQYF. The CDR3 DNA reads as TGCAGCGTTGCGCCGACAGGGGGATCAGAGACCCAGTACTTC.

The V gene is TRBV6-2 or TRBV6-3, the J gene TRBJ2-7, with TRBD1 matching over 9 bases. The CDR3 loop spans 15 amino acids. V shed 3 bases and J 6 bases; nucleotides not matched to a gene: 9. Germline V lookup: CDR1 MNHEY, CDR2 SVGEGT. The CDR3: CASSYLPGQGSEQYF. The CDR3 DNA reads TGTGCCAGCAGTTATCTCCCGGGACAGGGTTCCGAGCAGTACTTC.

The V gene is TRBV11-2, the J gene TRBJ1-4; D uncertain. Germline CDR1 reads SGHAT; CDR2 reads FQNNGV. Trimming stripped 5 bases from V and 5 bases from J, with 18 bases between. CDR3 size: 16 residues. The CDR3 region is CASSTRQAGNNEKLFF. DNA for the CDR3: TGTGCCAGCAGCACCCGACAAGCGGGCAACAATGAAAAACTGTTTTTT.

The rearrangement uses TRBV28 and TRBJ2-1; 8 bases line up with TRBD2. The V gene's germline CDR1 is MDHEN and CDR2 SYDVKM. There are 12 residues in the CDR3. V lost 6 bases and J lost 5; bases outside the gene matches: 0. The CDR3 DNA reads TGTGCCAGCAGACTAGCGGACAATGAGCAGTTCTTC. Encoded protein: CASRLADNEQFF.

The V and J genes are TRBV28 and TRBJ1-5; unclear D gene. Trimming took off 6 bases at V and 6 bases at J, with 18 bases between the two ends. Germline values: CDR1 MDHEN, CDR2 SYDVKM. The CDR3 has 15 residues. The CDR3 DNA reads TGTGCCAGCAGCATAACTATCGCGAGGGCTCAGCCCCAGCATTTT. Amino acid sequence: CASSITIARAQPQHF.

V and J are TRBV9 and TRBJ2-2; TRBD2 matches 14 bases. Trimming removed 4 bases from V and 6 bases from J; junction bases left unmatched: 5. This CDR3 is built from 16 residues. Germline V gene sequence: CDR1 SGDLS, CDR2 YYNGEE. CDR3 loop: CASSIRLAGGSGELFF. The CDR3 nucleotides read TGTGCCAGCAGCATCCGACTAGCGGGAGGGTCCGGGGAGCTGTTTTTT.

V usage is TRBV7-3 and J usage is TRBJ1-1; D unresolved. This CDR3 contains 15 residues. V lost 5 bases, J lost 0 bases, and 13 bases lay in between. The germline V gene encodes CDR1 SGHTA and CDR2 FQGTGA. The CDR3 bases are TGTGCCAGCAGCCCGAGGCCGGGGATGAACACTGAAGCTTTCTTT. Protein sequence: CASSPRPGMNTEAFF. The entire variable domain, with the rest obtained from reference TRBV7-3 and TRBJ1-1, is as follows: GAGVSQTPSNKVTEKGKYVELRCDPISGHTALYWYRQSLGQGPEFLIYFQGTGAADDSGLPNDRFFAVRPEGSVSTLKIQRTERGDSAVYLCASSPRPGMNTEAFFGQGTRLTVV.

The chain couples TRBV29-1 to TRBJ1-2; D possibly corresponds to TRBD1 (6 bases). V was cut by 4 bases and J by 8 bases, with 8 bases left in between. CDR1 and CDR2 from the germline V gene are SQVTM and ANQGSEA. The CDR3 sequence is 10 residues long. CDR3 residues: CSVAGDGYTF. The CDR3 bases are TGCAGCGTTGCAGGGGACGGCTACACCTTC.

Only a few counts were recorded for this clone. The J gene is TRBJ2-3, the V gene TRBV9; TRBD2 aligns across 10 bases. CDR1 and CDR2 (germline): SGDLS, YYNGEE. The CDR3 extends over 18 amino acids. V lost 0 bases, J lost 0 bases, and 7 bases stayed unmatched. CDR3 sequence: CASSVGLAGAGSTDTQYF. CDR3 bases: TGTGCCAGCAGCGTAGGTCTAGCGGGAGCGGGGAGCACAGATACGCAGTATTTT.

CDR3 coding DNA: TGTGCCAGCAGCCGAAGGGGGTACAATGAGCAGTTCTTC. Its protein is CASSRRGYNEQFF. The chain is built from TRBV12-3 or TRBV12-4 and TRBJ2-1, with D perhaps TRBD1 (6 bases). The CDR3 consists of 13 residues. V shed 6 bases and J shed 4 bases, with 10 bases lying between them.

The chain combines TRBV5-1 with TRBJ2-7; 8 positions agree with TRBD1. Germline loops: CDR1 SGHRS, CDR2 YFSETQ. Trimming cost V 4 bases and J 0 bases; bases outside gene matches: 6. The CDR3 contains 15 residues. CDR3: CASSRLTGDSYEQYF. CDR3 sequence (DNA): TGCGCCAGCAGCCGGCTGACAGGGGACTCCTACGAGCAGTACTTC.

The chain joins TRBV6-1 to TRBJ2-7; 10 bases line up with TRBD2. The V gene end was trimmed by 2 bases and the J gene end by 7 bases; junction bases not matched to a gene: 8. Germline CDR1 MNHNS, CDR2 SASEGT. This CDR3 region has 15 residues. The CDR3 is CASSERASGSYEQYF. CDR3 coding DNA: TGTGCCAGCAGTGAACGGGCTAGCGGGAGCTATGAGCAGTACTTC.

This clone was observed a few times. The chain employs TRBV5-4 and TRBJ2-5; 10 nucleotides align to TRBD2. CDR3 size: 16 residues. Germline CDR1 is SGHNT and CDR2 is YYREEE (reference sequence). Trimming at V came to 1 base and at J to 2 bases, leaving 5 bases not matched to a gene. The chain's CDR3 is CASSLSSGRGQETQYF. DNA for the CDR3: TGTGCCAGCAGCTTGTCTAGCGGGAGAGGGCAAGAGACCCAGTACTTC.

The chain carries TRBV27 and TRBJ1-5; tentative D call: TRBD1 (5 bases). Germline lookup yields CDR1 MNHEY and CDR2 SMNVEV (reference sequence). The CDR3 runs to 16 residues. V dropped 5 bases and J dropped 0 bases, with 14 bases sitting between them. The CDR3 region is CASSSQGQYSNQPQHF. The CDR3 coding sequence is TGTGCCAGCAGTAGTCAGGGCCAGTATAGCAATCAGCCCCAGCATTTT.